This record looks at one T cell receptor beta chain sequence and its context. The antigen is unknown. This CDR3 contains 13 residues. Trimming pared 6 bases from V and 2 bases from J, leaving 9 bases between. In germline, CDR1 is KGHDR, CDR2 SFDVKD. These data come from a study of response to subunit inactivated influenza vaccine. Regarding the study as a whole: Only a handful of new T cells, the authors suggested, are recruited with each seasonal influenza vaccination.

TCRdb fed the RT-PCR reads into MiXCR, producing one record per CDR3 protein. The sample lists more than 700,000 distinct CDR3 sequences; roughly 20% were seen once. This clonotype was obtained from a man between 50 and 59 years old who received an inactivated influenza vaccine. The gene calls are TRBV24-1 and TRBJ1-1; D remains unclear. The sample was PBMCs from blood, taken 5 to 6 days after vaccination. CDR3 sequence (DNA): TGTGCCACCAGTCTTGGGAGTAACACTGAAGCTTTCTTT. Protein sequence: CATSLGSNTEAFF.